This T cell receptor beta chain was found in a study of T-cell memory formation after mild COVID-19. TCRdb redid the calling of the 5' RACE reads with MiXCR, one entry per CDR3 protein. The sample has tens of thousands of distinct CDR3 sequences; 12% are singletons. Whole-study results and caveats: Pre-infection memory harbored some responding clones, suggesting cross-reactive memory joined. Contracting CD4+ clones sat mainly in CM and EM; CD8+ in EMRA.

This clonotype was found many times. As yet, its antigen is unknown. CDR1 is SGHTA and CDR2 is FQGNSA in the germline V gene. V lost 5 bases, J lost 2 bases, and 7 bases stayed unmatched. There are 15 residues in the CDR3. This clonotype originated in a man younger than 30 who had mild COVID-19 (a few samples of this study predate the infection). Cell type and time point are not known. The V and J genes are TRBV7-2 and TRBJ2-3, with TRBD2 matching 7 bases. Material: PBMCs or a T cell subset sorted from them (not recorded which). CDR3 in amino acids: CASSERDYLTDTQYF. The DNA of the CDR3 is TGTGCCAGCAGCGAAAGGGACTACCTCACAGATACGCAGTATTTT.